This TCR beta chain comes out of a study of cytomegalovirus exposure and HLA in healthy donors. PCR employed 60 Vbeta and 13 Jbeta primers. Data came from immunoSEQ multiplex PCR; TCRdb stores just in-frame clones and leaves some out. The table has 95,000 to 150,000 clones, approximately 80% seen once. Between the trimmed V and J ends, which lost 5 bases and 1 base, there was a span of 15 bases. The CDR3 consists of 16 residues. About this clone itself: Its matching antigen is unknown.

Study-level results: Earlier analysis yielded a pattern in which most TCR beta V segments were productive about 90% or about 30% of the time. Approximately 160 TCR beta chains were listed as cytomegalovirus-associated. For cytomegalovirus status, the classifier reportedly gave diagnoses with high specificity and sensitivity.

The receptor was isolated from a female donor in good health and CMV-seropositive. The sequenced material came from PBMCs. J is TRBJ2-2 and V is TRBV5-3; tentative D call: TRBD2 (7 bases). TRBV5-3 is assigned to the ORF class and has an uncertain function. The CDR3 bases are TGTGCCAGAAGAACGGCGGGGGCCAAGAACACCGGGGAGCTGTTTTTT. This codes for CARRTAGAKNTGELFF.